This TCR beta chain was captured by sequencing in a study of T cell changes during pregnancy in multiple sclerosis. Measured with immunoSEQ multiplex PCR; TCRdb has only the in-frame clones, and not every one. The table includes 65,000 to 95,000 clones, 90% to 95% detected once. This receptor was obtained from a female donor in good health, enrolled as a control in a pregnancy study. Here the sequenced sample was peripheral blood, taken after pregnancy.

CDR3 residues: CAISETAQAPNYGYTF. For the CDR3, the DNA is TGTGCCATCAGTGAAACGGCACAGGCCCCTAACTATGGCTACACCTTC. The gene calls are TRBV10-3 and TRBJ1-2, with TRBD1 as a possible D gene (5 bases). From germline, CDR1 is ENHRY and CDR2 SYGVKD. CDR3 length: 16 residues. Trimming removed 3 bases from V and 0 bases from J, with 14 bases in between.